The present TCR beta chain was sequenced within a study of spatial heterogeneity in lung cancer. This sample's time point: blood at routine non-recurrence follow-up after resection. V dropped 7 bases and J dropped 0; count of bases not matched to a gene: 9. This CDR3 spans 16 amino acids. From germline, CDR1 is MDHEN and CDR2 SYDVKM. TCRdb recomputed calls from the 5' RACE reads with MiXCR, one row per CDR3 protein. Of approximately 93,000 distinct CDR3 sequences listed, roughly 19% are singletons. The table lists this clonotype with a few counts. This material consisted of PBMCs, taken at follow-up. The source of this sequence is a male donor with early-stage non-small cell lung cancer. The rearrangement joins TRBV28 to TRBJ2-1; 7 nucleotides match TRBD1. The CDR3, as DNA: TGTGCCAGCATCTCGGGACAGCCGAGCTCCTACAATGAGCAGTTCTTC. Encoded protein: CASISGQPSSYNEQFF.